This entry lists 28 T cell receptor beta chains sequenced from one sample in a study of response to subunit inactivated influenza vaccine. TCRdb re-derived calls from the RT-PCR reads in MiXCR, one entry per CDR3 protein. The sample consists of 800,000 or so distinct CDR3 sequences, around 21% of them appearing once. The sequenced sample was PBMCs from blood, obtained 5 days after vaccination. These receptors originate from a middle-aged man who received an inactivated influenza vaccine.

This clonotype was counted a few times. V is TRBV6-2 or TRBV6-3 and J is TRBJ1-5, with a tentative D call TRBD1 (5 bases). V gave up 7 bases and J gave up 9 bases, with 19 bases separating them. This CDR3 is built from 14 residues. In germline, CDR1 is MNHEY, CDR2 SVGEGT. The CDR3 reads CASTTTVSKPPQHF. In DNA, the CDR3 is TGTGCCAGCACTACGACAGTCTCGAAACCGCCCCAGCATTTT.

Only a few counts were recorded for this clonotype. The J gene is TRBJ1-1, the V gene TRBV20-1; perhaps TRBD1 as D (6 bases). This CDR3 contains 14 residues. Germline V CDR1 and CDR2: DFQATT, SNEGSKA (reference sequence). Trimming stripped 5 bases from V and 6 bases from J, with 19 bases between. The CDR3 protein is CSASRGTFSAEAFF. The CDR3 bases are TGCAGTGCTTCTCGCGGGACATTTAGCGCTGAAGCTTTCTTT.

This clonotype has only a few counts. The rearrangement uses TRBV7-3 and TRBJ2-1; 12 bases agree with TRBD2. J was trimmed by 9 bases and V by 0 bases; bases with no gene match: 12. Germline lookup yields CDR1 SGHTA and CDR2 FQGTGA. This CDR3 region has 18 residues. CDR3 in amino acids: CASSLTPHTSGRPREQFF. The CDR3 DNA reads TGTGCCAGCAGCTTAACGCCCCACACTAGCGGGAGGCCCCGTGAGCAGTTCTTC.

This rearrangement joins TRBV13 to TRBJ1-2; tentatively, D is TRBD1 (5 bases). The ends were cut back, 2 bases at V and 2 bases at J, with 21 bases in the middle. Germline lookup yields CDR1 PRHDT and CDR2 FYEKMQ (reference sequence). This CDR3 is 18 amino acids long. The CDR3 sequence: CASSLSPIRTRPNYGYTF. The DNA of the CDR3 is TGTGCCAGCAGCTTATCCCCCATTAGGACAAGGCCAAACTATGGCTACACCTTC.

In this sample, this clonotype turned up a few times. The chain couples TRBV20-1 to TRBJ2-2, with a tentative D call TRBD2 (5 bases). The CDR3 is 16 amino acids. Germline-derived CDR1 and CDR2 are DFQATT and SNEGSKA (reference sequence). Trimming removed 4 bases from V and 0 bases from J, with 15 bases in between. The CDR3 coding sequence is TGCAGTGCTATTCAAACGGGGAGAACGAACACCGGGGAGCTGTTTTTT. Amino acid sequence: CSAIQTGRTNTGELFF.

This clonotype was seen at least ten times. The J gene is TRBJ2-7, the V gene TRBV12-3 or TRBV12-4, with 9 bases lining up with TRBD1. V dropped 5 bases and J dropped 5; count of bases not matched to a gene: 4. The CDR3 length is 13 residues. CDR3: CASSRQGGNEQYF. Here the CDR3 DNA reads TGTGCCAGCAGTCGACAGGGGGGAAACGAGCAGTACTTC.

With regard to this clonotype: A junction boundary mismatches the germline segment, possibly from a read error. This chain uses TRBV18 with TRBJ2-7, with TRBD1 identical over 9 bases. The CDR3 length is 14 residues. The V gene's germline CDR1 is KGHSH and CDR2 LQKENI. CDR3: CDSSPRQGAYEQYF. The CDR3 DNA follows: TGTGACAGCTCTCCAAGACAGGGGGCCTACGAGCAGTACTTC.

This clonotype was recorded a few times. This rearrangement joins TRBV12-3 or TRBV12-4 to TRBJ1-2; a weak D match, TRBD1 (5 bases). V lost 4 bases and J lost 5, with 11 bases in between. The CDR3 is 13 amino acids. The CDR3 reads CASSSAGRYGYTF. In DNA, the CDR3 is TGTGCCAGCAGTTCTGCAGGGCGGTATGGCTACACCTTC.

This clonotype was counted at least ten times. The genes are TRBV6-5 and TRBJ2-7; D ambiguous. Germline assignment: CDR1 MNHEY and CDR2 SVGAGI. This CDR3 region has 13 residues. V was pared by 3 bases and J by 1 base, with 7 bases between. This CDR3 is CASSYRDSYEQYF. The DNA of the CDR3 is TGTGCCAGCAGTTATAGGGATTCCTACGAGCAGTACTTC.

A few counts support this clonotype. The rearrangement joins TRBV7-2 to TRBJ1-5; D is ambiguous. Per germline, CDR1 SGHTA and CDR2 FQGNSA. CDR3 length: 13 residues. V shed 5 bases and J shed 6 bases, with 11 bases lying between them. The CDR3 DNA reads as TGTGCCAGCAGCCCCGACGGGATTCAGCCCCAGCATTTT. Encoded protein: CASSPDGIQPQHF.

This clonotype was observed a few times. In nucleotides, the CDR3 is TGTGCCAGCAGTGTTACCGGGACTATAACTGAGACCCAGTACTTC. Residues: CASSVTGTITETQYF. This sequence joins TRBV2 and TRBJ2-5; TRBD2 aligns across 7 bases. Germline CDR1 is SNHLY and CDR2 is FYNNEI. Trimming removed 4 bases from V and 5 bases from J; junction bases left unmatched: 10. CDR3 length equals 15 residues.

This clonotype was found a few times. The V gene is TRBV5-1, the J gene TRBJ2-2; D ambiguous. Germline values: CDR1 SGHRS, CDR2 YFSETQ. The CDR3 covers 15 residues. V lost 4 bases, J lost 0 bases, and 10 bases lay in between. CDR3 region: CASSQTNTNTGELFF. CDR3 nucleotides: TGCGCCAGCAGCCAGACAAATACGAACACCGGGGAGCTGTTTTTT.

V is TRBV6-1 and J is TRBJ2-3; no reliable D call. V dropped 0 bases and J dropped 6 bases, with 7 bases sitting between them. Germline V gene lookup returns CDR1 MNHNS and CDR2 SASEGT. The CDR3 is made up of 13 amino acids. In nucleotides, the CDR3 is TGTGCCAGCAGTGAAGCTACCCGGGATACGCAGTATTTT. This sequence encodes CASSEATRDTQYF.

This clonotype was seen only a few times. The chain carries TRBV28 and TRBJ2-5; 11 nucleotides align to TRBD1. The length of the CDR3 is 16 residues. V lost 1 base and J lost 5; bases outside the gene matches: 6. Germline loops: CDR1 MDHEN, CDR2 SYDVKM. The CDR3 spells CASSLLRDRGYETQYF. For the CDR3, the DNA is TGTGCCAGCAGTTTATTGAGGGACAGGGGGTATGAGACCCAGTACTTC.

This chain connects TRBV5-1 to TRBJ2-7; TRBD2 aligns across 13 bases. The CDR3 length is 16 residues. CDR1 is SGHRS, CDR2 YFSETQ, per germline. V shed 3 bases, J shed 3 bases, and the junction held 6 bases outside the gene matches. For the CDR3, the DNA is TGCGCCAGCAGCTCACTAGCGGGGGGGCCGTTCTACGAGCAGTACTTC. It encodes CASSSLAGGPFYEQYF.

The chain recombines TRBV30 with TRBJ2-7, with TRBD1 as a possible D gene (6 bases). V lost 3 bases and J lost 3, with 12 bases in between. Looked up from germline, CDR1 is GTSNPN and CDR2 is SVGIG (reference sequence). This CDR3 has 13 amino acids. This chain's CDR3 is CAWSPGQFYEQYF. CDR3 in DNA: TGTGCCTGGAGCCCTGGACAGTTCTACGAGCAGTACTTC.

This clonotype was detected only a few times. This sequence joins TRBV11-2 and TRBJ1-3, with D unresolved. Trimming stripped 4 bases from V and 3 bases from J, with 7 bases between. From germline, CDR1 is SGHAT and CDR2 FQNNGV. This CDR3 region has 13 residues. CDR3 loop: CASSSGVGNTIYF. In DNA form, the CDR3 reads TGTGCCAGCAGCTCCGGGGTTGGAAACACCATATATTTT.

This clonotype was seen at least ten times. The V call is TRBV9, the J call TRBJ2-3; a possible D gene is TRBD1 (6 bases). Germline V CDR1 and CDR2: SGDLS, YYNGEE. V shed 0 bases and J shed 5 bases, with 16 bases lying between them. CDR3 length equals 16 residues. CDR3 amino acids: CASSVGSQGIIDTQYF. The DNA of the CDR3 is TGTGCCAGCAGCGTAGGTTCACAGGGAATAATAGATACGCAGTATTTT. The full variable domain, with the rest looked up from reference TRBV9 and TRBJ2-3, is DSGVTQTPKHLITATGQRVTLRCSPRSGDLSVYWYQQSLDQGLQFLIQYYNGEERAKGNILERFSAQQFPDLHSELNLSSLELGDSALYFCASSVGSQGIIDTQYFGPGTRLTVL.

This clonotype was seen a handful of times. The V gene is TRBV11-2, the J gene TRBJ2-3; the match to TRBD2 covers 8 bases. Trimming at V came to 7 bases and at J to 1 base, leaving 4 bases not matched to a gene. The CDR3 sequence is 14 residues long. Looked up from germline, CDR1 is SGHAT and CDR2 is FQNNGV. CDR3 DNA sequence: TGTGCCAGCATCGCGGGGGGTGGCACAGATACGCAGTATTTT. Amino acids: CASIAGGGTDTQYF.

This clonotype was seen a few times. The CDR3 region has the DNA TGTGCCAGCAGTTTGCTCAGGGCCTACGAGCAGTACTTC. This encodes CASSLLRAYEQYF. V is TRBV12-3 or TRBV12-4 and J is TRBJ2-7; possible D gene TRBD1, 5 bases. The CDR3 loop spans 13 amino acids. V lost 3 bases to trimming and J lost 2 bases, with 8 bases between them.

With regard to this clonotype: Germline and junction disagree at one end, which may indicate a read error. The chain carries TRBV19 and TRBJ2-6, with D perhaps TRBD1 (6 bases). The CDR3 covers 17 residues. Germline V CDR1 and CDR2: LNHDA, SQIVND (reference sequence). This CDR3 is CASTSDGDNSRANVLTF. DNA of the CDR3: TGTGCCAGTACCTCGGACGGGGACAACTCTCGGGCCAACGTCCTGACTTTC.

This chain uses TRBV7-9 with TRBJ2-1; D remains unclear. CDR1 SEHNR and CDR2 FQNEAQ come from the germline V gene (reference sequence). The V end lost 1 base, the J end lost 6 bases, and 13 bases lay between the germline ends. The CDR3 has 15 residues. The CDR3 region has the DNA TGTGCCAGCAGCTTAGACGCAGTGGTGGGCAATGAGCAGTTCTTC. Protein product: CASSLDAVVGNEQFF.

There are many counts of this clonotype. The chain couples TRBV6-5 to TRBJ2-7; D not resolved. Germline assignment: CDR1 MNHEY and CDR2 SVGAGI. There are 13 residues in the CDR3. The V end was cut by 6 bases, the J end by 2 bases, with 11 bases between. CDR3 bases: TGTGCCAGCAGCTACCAACCTACCTACGAGCAGTACTTC. Translating gives CASSYQPTYEQYF.

In this sample, this clonotype turned up a few times. V gene TRBV20-1 combines with J gene TRBJ2-7; D gene unclear. V was pared by 6 bases and J by 2 bases, with 20 bases between. Germline V CDR1 and CDR2: DFQATT, SNEGSKA (reference sequence). CDR3 size: 15 residues. CDR3 loop: CSAPAPAVLTYEQYF. CDR3 in DNA: TGCAGTGCCCCGGCCCCGGCGGTTCTTACCTACGAGCAGTACTTC.

The sample holds a few counts of this clonotype. The chain joins TRBV20-1 to TRBJ1-3, with a tentative D call TRBD1 (5 bases). This CDR3 comprises 17 residues. The germline V gene has CDR1 DFQATT and CDR2 SNEGSKA (reference sequence). Trimming cost V 2 bases and J 0 bases, with 17 bases left between them. CDR3 in amino acids: CSARTRPGGVSGNTIYF. The CDR3 region has the DNA TGCAGTGCTAGAACCCGGCCGGGGGGAGTCTCTGGAAACACCATATATTTT.

This clonotype was counted a few times. Written as DNA, the CDR3 is TGTGCCAGCAGCTTGGAAGCGGGAGGCCTGGATACGCAGTATTTT. Its protein is CASSLEAGGLDTQYF. This chain joins TRBV5-5 and TRBJ2-3, with TRBD2 matching over 9 bases. There are 15 residues in the CDR3. V trimming: 0 bases; J trimming: 6 bases; junction bases outside the gene matches: 5. Per germline, CDR1 SGHKS and CDR2 YYEKEE (reference sequence).

This rearrangement joins TRBV20-1 to TRBJ2-1, with TRBD1 matching over 7 bases. V lost 7 bases to trimming and J lost 6 bases; unmatched junction nucleotides: 12. CDR1 is DFQATT, CDR2 SNEGSKA, per germline (reference sequence). The CDR3 is 14 residues long. CDR3 nucleotides: TGCAGTGTAACCCAGGGACAGACCCTCAATGAGCAGTTCTTC. Protein sequence: CSVTQGQTLNEQFF.

This clonotype was counted between two and nine times. The chain joins TRBV15 to TRBJ2-5, with 11 positions matching TRBD2. Germline CDR1 is LNHNV and CDR2 is YYDKDF (reference sequence). V dropped 1 base and J dropped 1; count of bases not matched to a gene: 11. The CDR3 contains 19 residues. The CDR3 protein is CATSRGSRPGLAVQETQYF. The CDR3 DNA is TGTGCCACCAGCAGAGGAAGTCGCCCGGGACTAGCGGTCCAAGAGACCCAGTACTTC.